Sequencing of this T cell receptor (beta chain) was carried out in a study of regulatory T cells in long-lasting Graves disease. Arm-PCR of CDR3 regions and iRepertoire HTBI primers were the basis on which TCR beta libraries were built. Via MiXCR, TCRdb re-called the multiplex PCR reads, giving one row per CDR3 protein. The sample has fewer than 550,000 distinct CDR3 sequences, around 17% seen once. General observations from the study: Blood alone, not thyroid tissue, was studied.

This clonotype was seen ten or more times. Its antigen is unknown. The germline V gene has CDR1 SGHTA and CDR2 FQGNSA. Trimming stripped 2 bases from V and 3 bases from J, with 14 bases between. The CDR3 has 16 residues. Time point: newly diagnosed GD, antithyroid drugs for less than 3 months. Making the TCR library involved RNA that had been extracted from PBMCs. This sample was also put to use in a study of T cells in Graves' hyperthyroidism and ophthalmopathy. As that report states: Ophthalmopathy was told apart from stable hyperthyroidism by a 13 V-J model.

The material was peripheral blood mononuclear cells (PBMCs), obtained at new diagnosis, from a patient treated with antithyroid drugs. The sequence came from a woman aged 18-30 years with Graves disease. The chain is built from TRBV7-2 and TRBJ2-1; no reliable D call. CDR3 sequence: CASSLWIAGYYNEQFF. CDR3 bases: TGTGCCAGCAGCTTATGGATTGCAGGTTACTACAATGAGCAGTTCTTC. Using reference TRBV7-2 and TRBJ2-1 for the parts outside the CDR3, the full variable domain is GAGVSQSPSNKVTEKGKDVELRCDPISGHTALYWYRQSLGQGLEFLIYFQGNSAPDKSGLPSDRFSAERTGGSVSTLTIQRTQQEDSAVYLCASSLWIAGYYNEQFFGPGTRLTVL.